This TCR beta chain stems from a study of cytomegalovirus exposure and HLA in healthy donors. Study outcomes and limitations: Cytomegalovirus association was assigned to about 150 TCR beta chains. Several top significant clusters appeared, in a later analysis, to be linked to common viral pathogens.

This PCR relied on a set of 60 Vbeta primers and 13 Jbeta primers. Produced via immunoSEQ multiplex PCR; TCRdb's table is partial and in-frame only. The sample gives some 140,000 clones, 79% of which show up once; about 0.91% is in the top ten. This clone was found a few times. The antigen is not known. V was pared by 2 bases and J by 6 bases, with 22 bases between. Germline V lookup: CDR1 GTSNPN, CDR2 SVGIG (reference sequence). This CDR3 has 17 residues. Material for sequencing was PBMCs. The rearrangement uses TRBV30 and TRBJ1-4; maybe TRBD1 (5 bases). The TCR comes from a man aged 18 to 29 in good health and CMV-seronegative. CDR3 sequence reads: CAWSPQPGGIRHEKLFF. CDR3 nucleotide sequence: TGTGCCTGGAGTCCCCAGCCCGGGGGTATAAGGCATGAAAAACTGTTTTTT.